Sequencing of this TCR beta chain was carried out in a study of control samples from healthy donors and cancer patients. Germline values: CDR1 SGHAT, CDR2 FQNNGV. Trimming removed 2 bases from V and 6 bases from J, with 17 bases in between. The CDR3 extends over 16 amino acids. This table comes from immunoSEQ multiplex PCR, and its TCRdb copy is limited to in-frame clones, with some not included. Found here are more than 100,000 clones, 90% to 95% of them singletons; the top ten hold about 7.2%. The sample was blood. The chain couples TRBV11-2 to TRBJ2-1; possible D gene TRBD1, 6 bases. The receptor was derived from a woman younger than 30 in good health. The CDR3 DNA is TGTGCCAGCAGCTTATCAGGGGTCGAAACACTCAATGAGCAGTTCTTC. As protein: CASSLSGVETLNEQFF. The full variable domain, in which reference TRBV11-2 and TRBJ2-1 provide the parts outside the CDR3, is EAGVAQSPRYKIIEKRQSVAFWCNPISGHATLYWYQQILGQGPKLLIQFQNNGVVDDSQLPKDRFSAERLKGVDSTLKIQPAKLEDSAVYLCASSLSGVETLNEQFFGPGTRLTVL.